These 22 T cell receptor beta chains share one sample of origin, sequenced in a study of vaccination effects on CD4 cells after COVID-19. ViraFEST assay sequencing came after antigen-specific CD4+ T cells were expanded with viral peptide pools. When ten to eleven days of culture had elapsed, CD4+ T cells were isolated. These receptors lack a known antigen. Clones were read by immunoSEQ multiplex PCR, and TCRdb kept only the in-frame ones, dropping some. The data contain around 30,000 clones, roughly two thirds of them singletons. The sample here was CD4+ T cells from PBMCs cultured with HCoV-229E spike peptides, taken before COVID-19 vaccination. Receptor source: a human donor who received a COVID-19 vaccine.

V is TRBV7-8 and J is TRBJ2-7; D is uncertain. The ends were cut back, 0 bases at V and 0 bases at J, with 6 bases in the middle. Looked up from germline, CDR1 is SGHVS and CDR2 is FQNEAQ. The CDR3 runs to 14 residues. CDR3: CASSLAESSYEQYF. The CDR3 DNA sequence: TGTGCCAGCAGCTTAGCGGAGAGCTCCTACGAGCAGTACTTC.

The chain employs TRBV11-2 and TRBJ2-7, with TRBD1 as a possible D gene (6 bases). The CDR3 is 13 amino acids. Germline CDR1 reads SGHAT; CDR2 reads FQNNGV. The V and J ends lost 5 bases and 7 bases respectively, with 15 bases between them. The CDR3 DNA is TGTGCCAGCAGCCAACAGGGTATAGGTGAGCAGTACTTC. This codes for CASSQQGIGEQYF.

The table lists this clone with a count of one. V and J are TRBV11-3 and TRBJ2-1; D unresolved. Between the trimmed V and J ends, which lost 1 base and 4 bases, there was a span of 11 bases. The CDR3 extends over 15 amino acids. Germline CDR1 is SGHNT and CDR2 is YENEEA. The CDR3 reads CASSLVGRAYNEQFF. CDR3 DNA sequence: TGTGCCAGCAGCTTAGTCGGTAGGGCTTACAATGAGCAGTTCTTC.

The DNA of the CDR3 is TGTGCCAGTAGTATGGTTTGGGCCCCAAGGGAGACCCAGTACTTC. Translation: CASSMVWAPRETQYF. V is TRBV19 and J is TRBJ2-5, with unresolved D. CDR1 is LNHDA, CDR2 SQIVND, per germline (reference sequence). The CDR3 consists of 15 residues. The ends were cut back, 3 bases at V and 5 bases at J, with 16 bases in the middle. Together with reference TRBV19 and TRBJ2-5, the CDR3 gives the full variable domain: DGGITQSPKYLFRKEGQNVTLSCEQNLNHDAMYWYRQDPGQGLRLIYYSQIVNDFQKGDIAEGYSVSREKKESFPLTVTSAQKNPTAFYLCASSMVWAPRETQYFGPGTRLLVL.

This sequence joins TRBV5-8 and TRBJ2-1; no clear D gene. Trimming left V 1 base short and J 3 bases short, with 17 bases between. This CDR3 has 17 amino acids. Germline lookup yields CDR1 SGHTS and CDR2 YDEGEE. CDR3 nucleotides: TGTGCCAGCAGCTTGATGGGCCTAGTCGGGCTCTACAATGAGCAGTTCTTC. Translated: CASSLMGLVGLYNEQFF.

CDR3 nucleotides: TGCGCCAGCAGCGGGGGGACAGGGATGAACACCGGGGAGCTGTTTTTT. Its protein is CASSGGTGMNTGELFF. The V and J genes are TRBV5-1 and TRBJ2-2, with 9 bases identical to TRBD1. Germline assignment: CDR1 SGHRS and CDR2 YFSETQ. CDR3 size: 16 residues. V dropped 4 bases and J dropped 1; count of bases not matched to a gene: 5.

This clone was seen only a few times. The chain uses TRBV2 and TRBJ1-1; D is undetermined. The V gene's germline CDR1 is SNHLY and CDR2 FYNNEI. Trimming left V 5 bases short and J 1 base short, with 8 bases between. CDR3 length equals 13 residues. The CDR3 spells CASSLRGNTEAFF. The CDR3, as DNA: TGTGCCAGCAGTTTACGGGGGAACACTGAAGCTTTCTTT.

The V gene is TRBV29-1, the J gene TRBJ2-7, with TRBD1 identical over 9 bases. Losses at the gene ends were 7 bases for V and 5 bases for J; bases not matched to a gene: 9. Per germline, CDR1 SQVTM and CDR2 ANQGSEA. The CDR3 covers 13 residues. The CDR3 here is CSASGTGYNEQYF. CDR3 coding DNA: TGCAGCGCATCCGGGACAGGGTATAACGAGCAGTACTTC.

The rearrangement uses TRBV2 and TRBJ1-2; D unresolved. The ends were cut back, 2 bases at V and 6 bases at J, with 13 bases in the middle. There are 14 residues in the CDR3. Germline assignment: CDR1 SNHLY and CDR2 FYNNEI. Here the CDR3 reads CASSETRARDGYTF. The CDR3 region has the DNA TGTGCCAGCAGTGAAACGAGGGCGCGGGATGGCTACACCTTC. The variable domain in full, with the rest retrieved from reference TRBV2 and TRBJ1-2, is EPEVTQTPSHQVTQMGQEVILRCVPISNHLYFYWYRQILGQKVEFLVSFYNNEISEKSEIFDDQFSVERPDGSNFTLKIRSTKLEDSAMYFCASSETRARDGYTFGSGTRLTVV.

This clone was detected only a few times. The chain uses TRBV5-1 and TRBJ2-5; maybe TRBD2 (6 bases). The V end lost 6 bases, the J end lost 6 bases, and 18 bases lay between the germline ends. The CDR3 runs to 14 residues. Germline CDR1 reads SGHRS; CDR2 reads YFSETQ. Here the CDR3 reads CASTPGTAIKTQYF. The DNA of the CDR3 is TGCGCCAGCACGCCTGGGACTGCTATTAAGACCCAGTACTTC.

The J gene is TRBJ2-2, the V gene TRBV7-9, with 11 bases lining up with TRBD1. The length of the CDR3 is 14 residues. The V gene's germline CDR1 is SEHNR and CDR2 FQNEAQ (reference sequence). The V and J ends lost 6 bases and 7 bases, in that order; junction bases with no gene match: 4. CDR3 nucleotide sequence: TGTGCCAGCAGTCGGACAGGGGGCATCGGGGAGCTGTTTTTT. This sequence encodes CASSRTGGIGELFF.

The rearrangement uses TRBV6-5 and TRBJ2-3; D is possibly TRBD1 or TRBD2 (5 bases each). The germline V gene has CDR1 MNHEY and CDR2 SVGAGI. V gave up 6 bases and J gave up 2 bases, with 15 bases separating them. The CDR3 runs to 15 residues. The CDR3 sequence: CASRGRLDSTDTQYF. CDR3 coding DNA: TGTGCCAGCAGGGGACGACTTGATTCCACAGATACGCAGTATTTT.

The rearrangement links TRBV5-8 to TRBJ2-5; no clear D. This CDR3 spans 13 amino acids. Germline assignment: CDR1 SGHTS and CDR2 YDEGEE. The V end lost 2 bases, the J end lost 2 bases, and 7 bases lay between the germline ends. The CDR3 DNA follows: TGTGCCAGCAGCTTAGAACTGCAAGAGACCCAGTACTTC. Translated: CASSLELQETQYF.

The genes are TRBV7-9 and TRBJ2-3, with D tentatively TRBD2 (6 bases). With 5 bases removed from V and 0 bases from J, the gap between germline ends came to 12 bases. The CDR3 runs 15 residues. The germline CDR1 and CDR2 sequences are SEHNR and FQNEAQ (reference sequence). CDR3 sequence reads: CASSPYSGSTDTQYF. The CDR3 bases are TGTGCCAGCAGCCCGTATAGCGGAAGCACAGATACGCAGTATTTT.

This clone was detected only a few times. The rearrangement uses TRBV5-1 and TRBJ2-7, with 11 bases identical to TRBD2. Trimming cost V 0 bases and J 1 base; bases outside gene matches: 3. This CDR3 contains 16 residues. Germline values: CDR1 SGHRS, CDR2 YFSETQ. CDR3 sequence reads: CASSLGTSGFSYEQYF. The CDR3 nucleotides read TGCGCCAGCAGCTTGGGGACTAGCGGGTTTTCCTACGAGCAGTACTTC.

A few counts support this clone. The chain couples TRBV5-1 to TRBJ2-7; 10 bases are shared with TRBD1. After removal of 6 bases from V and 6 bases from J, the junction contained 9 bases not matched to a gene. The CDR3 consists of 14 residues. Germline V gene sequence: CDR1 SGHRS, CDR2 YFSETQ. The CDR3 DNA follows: TGCGCCAGCAATCGGGACAGGGGATTCTCCGAGCAGTACTTC. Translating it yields CASNRDRGFSEQYF.

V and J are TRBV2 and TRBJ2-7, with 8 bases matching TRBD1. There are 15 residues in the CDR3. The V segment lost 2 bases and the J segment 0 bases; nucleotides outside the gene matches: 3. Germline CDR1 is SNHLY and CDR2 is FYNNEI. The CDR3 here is CASSERTGSSYEQYF. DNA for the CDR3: TGTGCCAGCAGTGAAAGGACAGGGAGCTCCTACGAGCAGTACTTC.

In nucleotides, the CDR3 is TGTGCCAGCAGCCCGAGGGCCGGGGAGCTGTTTTTT. This codes for CASSPRAGELFF. V gene TRBV3-1 (or the pseudogene TRBV3-2) combines with J gene TRBJ2-2; a weak D match, TRBD2 (5 bases). V was trimmed by 4 bases and J by 6 bases, leaving 6 bases between them. The CDR3 has 12 amino acids. The germline CDR1 and CDR2 sequences are LGHDT and YNNKEL (reference sequence).

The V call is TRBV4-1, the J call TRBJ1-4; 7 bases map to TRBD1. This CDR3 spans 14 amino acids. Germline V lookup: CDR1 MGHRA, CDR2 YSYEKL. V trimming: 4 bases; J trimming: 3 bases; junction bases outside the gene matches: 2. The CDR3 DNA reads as TGCGCCAGCAGCCGGGGACAGTCTAATGAAAAACTGTTTTTT. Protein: CASSRGQSNEKLFF.

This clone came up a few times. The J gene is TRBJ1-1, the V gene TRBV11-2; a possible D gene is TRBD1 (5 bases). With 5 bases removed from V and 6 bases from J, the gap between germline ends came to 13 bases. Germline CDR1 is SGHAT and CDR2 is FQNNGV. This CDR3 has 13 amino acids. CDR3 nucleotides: TGTGCCAGCAGCCTCGAGTGGGGGGCTGAAGCTTTCTTT. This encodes CASSLEWGAEAFF.

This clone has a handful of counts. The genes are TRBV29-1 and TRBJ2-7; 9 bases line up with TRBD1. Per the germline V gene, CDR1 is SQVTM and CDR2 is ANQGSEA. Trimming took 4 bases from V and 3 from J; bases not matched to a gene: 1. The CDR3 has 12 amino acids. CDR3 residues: CSVGGQGYEQYF. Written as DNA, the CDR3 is TGCAGCGTTGGGGGACAGGGCTACGAGCAGTACTTC.

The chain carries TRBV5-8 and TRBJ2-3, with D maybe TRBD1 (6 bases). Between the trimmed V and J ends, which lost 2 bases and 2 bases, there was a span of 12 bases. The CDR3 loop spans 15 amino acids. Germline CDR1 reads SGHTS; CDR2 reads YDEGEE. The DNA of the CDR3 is TGTGCCAGCAGCTTCTCCGGGACACACACAGATACGCAGTATTTT. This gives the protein CASSFSGTHTDTQYF. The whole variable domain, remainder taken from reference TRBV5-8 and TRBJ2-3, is EAGVTQSPTHLIKTRGQQATLRCSPISGHTSVYWYQQALGLGLQFLLWYDEGEERNRGNFPPRFSGRQFPNYSSELNVNALELEDSALYLCASSFSGTHTDTQYFGPGTRLTVL.